This T cell receptor beta chain came from a study of blood T cell repertoires in COVID-19. Study-wide context: Sites across the United States, Italy and Spain contributed samples from acute and convalescent COVID-19. PBMCs, B-cell-depleted T cells, or T cells provided the cDNA or gDNA that made up the material.

The length of the CDR3 is 13 residues. Between the trimmed V and J ends, which lost 2 bases and 7 bases, there was a span of 12 bases. CDR1 and CDR2 from the germline V gene are LNHDA and SQIVND (reference sequence). Only a few counts were recorded for this clone. Per the study methods: Reference gene primer amplification gave estimated nucleated cell counts. Sequencing was performed with immunoSEQ multiplex PCR; in TCRdb, only in-frame clones are kept and a portion is missing. The D gene and trimming were derived from the DNA, and the V and J assignments and clone size from that table. The sample holds fewer than 350,000 clones; about four fifths are singletons and the top ten take 2.5% to 3.5%.

The specimen was peripheral blood. The receptor was isolated from a woman aged 55-69 years with active or convalescent COVID-19. J is TRBJ2-7 and V is TRBV19; D might be TRBD1 (5 bases). The CDR3: CASSITPGREQYF. The CDR3 DNA follows: TGTGCCAGTAGTATAACGCCAGGGCGGGAGCAGTACTTC.